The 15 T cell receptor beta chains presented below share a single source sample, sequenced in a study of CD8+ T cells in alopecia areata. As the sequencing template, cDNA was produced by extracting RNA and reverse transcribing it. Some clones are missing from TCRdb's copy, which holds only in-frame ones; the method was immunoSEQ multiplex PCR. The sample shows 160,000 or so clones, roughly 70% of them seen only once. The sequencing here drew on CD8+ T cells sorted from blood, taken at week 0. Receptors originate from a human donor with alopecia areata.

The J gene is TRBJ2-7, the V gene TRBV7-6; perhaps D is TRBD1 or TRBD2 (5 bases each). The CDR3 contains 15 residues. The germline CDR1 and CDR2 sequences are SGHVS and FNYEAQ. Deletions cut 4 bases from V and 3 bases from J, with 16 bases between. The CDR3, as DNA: TGTGCCAGCAGCTCCGGGCTGGGGGAATTCTACGAGCAGTACTTC. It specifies CASSSGLGEFYEQYF.

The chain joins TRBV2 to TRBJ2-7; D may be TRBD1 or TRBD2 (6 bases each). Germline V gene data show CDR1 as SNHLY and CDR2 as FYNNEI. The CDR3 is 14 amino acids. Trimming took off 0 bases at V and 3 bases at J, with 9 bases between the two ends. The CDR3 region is CASSEAGGHYEQYF. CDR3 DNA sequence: TGTGCCAGCAGTGAAGCGGGGGGCCACTACGAGCAGTACTTC.

DNA of the CDR3: TGTGCCTGGAGTATCAGGGGGCAGTACGAGCAGTACTTC. Amino acid sequence: CAWSIRGQYEQYF. The rearrangement uses TRBV30 and TRBJ2-7; 8 bases align to TRBD1. The CDR3 runs to 13 residues. With V trimmed by 2 bases and J by 4 bases, 4 bases remained unmatched. Germline V gene sequence: CDR1 GTSNPN, CDR2 SVGIG (reference sequence).

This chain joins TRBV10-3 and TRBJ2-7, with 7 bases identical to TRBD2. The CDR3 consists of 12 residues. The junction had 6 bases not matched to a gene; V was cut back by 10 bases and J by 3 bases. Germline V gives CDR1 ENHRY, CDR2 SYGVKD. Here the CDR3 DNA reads TGTGCCACTGTAGGACTAGACTACGAGCAGTACTTC. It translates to CATVGLDYEQYF.

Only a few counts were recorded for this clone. In nucleotides, the CDR3 is TGTGCCAGCAGCTCAAGGACGGATGACTACGAGCAGTACTTC. Amino acids: CASSSRTDDYEQYF. The genes are TRBV13 and TRBJ2-7; D is uncertain. V gave up 4 bases and J gave up 3 bases, with 13 bases separating them. This CDR3 is built from 14 residues. Germline V gives CDR1 PRHDT, CDR2 FYEKMQ (reference sequence).

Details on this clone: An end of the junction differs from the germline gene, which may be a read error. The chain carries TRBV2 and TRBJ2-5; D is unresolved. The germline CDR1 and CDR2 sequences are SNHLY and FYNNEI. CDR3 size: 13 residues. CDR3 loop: CASSEGSQETQYF. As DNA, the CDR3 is TGTGCCAGCAGCGAAGGGTCCCAAGAGACCCAGTACTTC.

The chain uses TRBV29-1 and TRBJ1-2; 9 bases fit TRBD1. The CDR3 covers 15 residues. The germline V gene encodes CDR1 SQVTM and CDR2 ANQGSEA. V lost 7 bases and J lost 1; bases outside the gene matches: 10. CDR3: CSAPSDRGYNYGYTF. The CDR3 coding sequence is TGCAGCGCACCCTCGGACAGGGGCTATAACTATGGCTACACCTTC. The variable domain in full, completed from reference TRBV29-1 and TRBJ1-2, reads SAVISQKPSRDICQRGTSLTIQCQVDSQVTMMFWYRQQPGQSLTLIATANQGSEATYESGFVIDKFPISRPNLTFSTLTVSNMSPEDSSIYLCSAPSDRGYNYGYTFGSGTRLTVV.

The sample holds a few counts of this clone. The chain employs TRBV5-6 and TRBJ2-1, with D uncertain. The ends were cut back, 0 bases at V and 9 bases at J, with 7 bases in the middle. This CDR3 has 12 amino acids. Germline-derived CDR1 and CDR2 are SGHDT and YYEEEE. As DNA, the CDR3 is TGTGCCAGCAGCTTGGCCCGGGCTGAGCAGTTCTTC. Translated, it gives CASSLARAEQFF.

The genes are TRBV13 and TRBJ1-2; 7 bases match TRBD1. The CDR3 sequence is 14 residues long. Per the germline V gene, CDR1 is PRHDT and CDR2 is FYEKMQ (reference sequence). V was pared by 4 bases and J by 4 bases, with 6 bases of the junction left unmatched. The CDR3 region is CASSSQGGSYGYTF. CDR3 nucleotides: TGTGCCAGCAGCTCCCAGGGGGGAAGCTATGGCTACACCTTC.

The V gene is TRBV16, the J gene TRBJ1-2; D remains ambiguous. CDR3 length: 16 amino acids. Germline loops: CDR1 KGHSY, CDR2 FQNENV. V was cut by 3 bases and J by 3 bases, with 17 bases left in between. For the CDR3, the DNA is TGTGCCAGCAGCCAGGGCTCGGCGCCTGGGTACTATGGCTACACCTTC. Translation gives CASSQGSAPGYYGYTF.

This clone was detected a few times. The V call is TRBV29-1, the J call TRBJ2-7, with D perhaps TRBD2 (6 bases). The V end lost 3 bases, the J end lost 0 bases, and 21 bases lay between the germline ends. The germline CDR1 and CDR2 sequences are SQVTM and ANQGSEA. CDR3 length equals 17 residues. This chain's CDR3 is CSVEGGGDPTSSYEQYF. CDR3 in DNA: TGCAGCGTTGAGGGAGGTGGGGACCCCACTAGCTCCTACGAGCAGTACTTC.

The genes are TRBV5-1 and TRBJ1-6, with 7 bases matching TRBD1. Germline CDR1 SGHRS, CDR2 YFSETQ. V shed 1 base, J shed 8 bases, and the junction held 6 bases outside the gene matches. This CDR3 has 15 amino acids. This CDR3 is CASSLRGRTDSPLHF. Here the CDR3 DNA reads TGCGCCAGCAGCTTGAGGGGGCGAACAGATTCACCCCTCCACTTT.

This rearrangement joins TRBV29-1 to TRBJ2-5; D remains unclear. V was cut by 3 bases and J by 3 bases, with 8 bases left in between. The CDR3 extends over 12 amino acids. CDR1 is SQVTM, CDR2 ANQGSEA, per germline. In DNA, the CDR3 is TGCAGCGTTGAGGGGTGGGAAGAGACCCAGTACTTC. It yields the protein CSVEGWEETQYF.

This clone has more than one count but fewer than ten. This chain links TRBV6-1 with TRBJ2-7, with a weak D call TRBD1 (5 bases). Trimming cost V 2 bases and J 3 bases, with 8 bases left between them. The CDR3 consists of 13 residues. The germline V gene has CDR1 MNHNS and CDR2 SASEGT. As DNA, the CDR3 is TGTGCCAGCAGTGAATTTAGGGGCTACGAGCAGTACTTC. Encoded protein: CASSEFRGYEQYF.

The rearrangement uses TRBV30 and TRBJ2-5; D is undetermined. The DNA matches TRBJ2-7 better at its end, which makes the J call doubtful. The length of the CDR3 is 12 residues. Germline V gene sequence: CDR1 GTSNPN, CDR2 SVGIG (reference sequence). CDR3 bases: TGTGCCTGGAGCTTGACAACCTACGAGCAGTACTTC. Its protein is CAWSLTTYEQYF.